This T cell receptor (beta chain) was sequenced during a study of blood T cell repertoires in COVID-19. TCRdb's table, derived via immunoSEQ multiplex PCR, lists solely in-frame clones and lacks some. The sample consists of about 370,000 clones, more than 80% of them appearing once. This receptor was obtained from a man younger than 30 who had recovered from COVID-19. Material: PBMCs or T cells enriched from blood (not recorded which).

The chain's CDR3 is CASSSQQGAGEAFF. The CDR3 DNA follows: TGTGCCAGCAGTTCACAACAGGGGGCAGGTGAAGCTTTCTTT. The V and J genes are TRBV27 and TRBJ1-1; TRBD1 agrees at 9 bases. V shed 4 bases and J 7 bases; nucleotides not matched to a gene: 7. CDR1 and CDR2 from the germline V gene are MNHEY and SMNVEV (reference sequence). The CDR3 contains 14 residues.